The 23 T cell receptor beta chains below were found in one sample sequenced in a study of T cells in localized non-small cell lung cancer. Sequencing used immunoSEQ multiplex PCR; TCRdb keeps in-frame clones, though not all of them. This table has around 30,000 clones, over 80% appearing once. Sequenced here: peripheral blood mononuclear cells, sampled before any cancer treatment. The receptors originated from a woman aged 40-69 years with stage III lung adenocarcinoma.

The chain couples TRBV2 to TRBJ2-1, with D hard to call. Germline V gene lookup returns CDR1 SNHLY and CDR2 FYNNEI. Trimming cost V 7 bases and J 8 bases, with 18 bases left between them. CDR3 length: 14 amino acids. The CDR3 sequence is CASKGQVASDEQFF. CDR3 sequence (DNA): TGTGCCAGCAAAGGGCAGGTGGCGTCCGATGAGCAGTTCTTC.

The chain couples TRBV2 to TRBJ1-1; D remains ambiguous. This CDR3 region has 13 residues. The V end lost 3 bases, the J end lost 3 bases, and 8 bases lay between the germline ends. Germline V gene data show CDR1 as SNHLY and CDR2 as FYNNEI. In nucleotides, the CDR3 is TGTGCCAGCAGTGAGCAGGTCCACACTGAAGCTTTCTTT. This codes for CASSEQVHTEAFF.

The V and J genes are TRBV28 and TRBJ2-7, with TRBD2 identical over 11 bases. The V gene's germline CDR1 is MDHEN and CDR2 SYDVKM. The CDR3 covers 16 residues. V lost 5 bases to trimming and J lost 4 bases; unmatched junction nucleotides: 10. The CDR3 DNA is TGTGCCAGCAGTCCGCCCCGACTAGCGGGAAAATACGAGCAGTACTTC. Translating gives CASSPPRLAGKYEQYF.

This clone was recorded only once. The chain joins TRBV18 to TRBJ1-2, with unresolved D. V gave up 3 bases and J gave up 4 bases, with 15 bases separating them. The CDR3 runs to 15 residues. Per germline, CDR1 KGHSH and CDR2 LQKENI. The CDR3 region is CASSPPPNPLYGYTF. DNA for the CDR3: TGTGCCAGCTCACCTCCCCCAAACCCGCTCTATGGCTACACCTTC. Based on the CDR3 plus reference TRBV18 and TRBJ1-2, the full variable domain is NAGVMQNPRHLVRRRGQEARLRCSPMKGHSHVYWYRQLPEEGLKFMVYLQKENIIDESGMPKERFSAEFPKEGPSILRIQQVVRGDSAAYFCASSPPPNPLYGYTFGSGTRLTVV.

The CDR3 protein is CASNPRVQGEKLFF. DNA of the CDR3: TGTGCCAGCAATCCACGGGTCCAGGGTGAAAAACTGTTTTTT. The chain couples TRBV2 to TRBJ1-4; D possibly corresponds to TRBD1 (5 bases). V dropped 7 bases and J dropped 7 bases, with 16 bases sitting between them. Germline assignment: CDR1 SNHLY and CDR2 FYNNEI. This CDR3 spans 14 amino acids. Complete variable domain (other parts from reference TRBV2 and TRBJ1-4): EPEVTQTPSHQVTQMGQEVILRCVPISNHLYFYWYRQILGQKVEFLVSFYNNEISEKSEIFDDQFSVERPDGSNFTLKIRSTKLEDSAMYFCASNPRVQGEKLFFGSGTQLSVL.

The chain links TRBV28 to TRBJ2-7; tentatively, D is TRBD2 (5 bases). Germline V gene sequence: CDR1 MDHEN, CDR2 SYDVKM. The V end was cut by 4 bases, the J end by 3 bases, with 16 bases between. CDR3 length equals 15 residues. In DNA form, the CDR3 reads TGTGCCAGCAGTTCCCCCACCCGAAGCGGCTACGAGCAGTACTTC. This gives the protein CASSSPTRSGYEQYF. The full variable domain, its missing parts supplied by reference TRBV28 and TRBJ2-7, is DVKVTQSSRYLVKRTGEKVFLECVQDMDHENMFWYRQDPGLGLRLIYFSYDVKMKEKGDIPEGYSVSREKKERFSLILESASTNQTSMYLCASSSPTRSGYEQYFGPGTRLTVT.

The chain couples TRBV6-6 to TRBJ1-5; D unclear. CDR1 is MNHNY and CDR2 is SVGAGI in the germline V gene (reference sequence). V was cut by 5 bases and J by 3 bases, with 8 bases left in between. CDR3 size: 13 residues. CDR3 DNA: TGTGCCAGCAGTCGACTGATCAATCAGCCCCAGCATTTT. Its translation is CASSRLINQPQHF.

The J gene is TRBJ1-2, the V gene TRBV30; 8 bases are shared with TRBD1. CDR3 length: 13 amino acids. Per the germline V gene, CDR1 is GTSNPN and CDR2 is SVGIG (reference sequence). V gave up 3 bases and J gave up 4 bases; unmatched junction bases: 4. The CDR3 here is CAWRYTGGYGYTF. In nucleotides, the CDR3 is TGTGCCTGGAGGTACACAGGGGGCTATGGCTACACCTTC.

The chain has TRBV28 and TRBJ1-4; the match to TRBD1 covers 7 bases. Germline V gene lookup returns CDR1 MDHEN and CDR2 SYDVKM. The CDR3 spans 17 residues. After removal of 2 bases from V and 1 base from J, the junction contained 7 bases not matched to a gene. The DNA for the CDR3 is TGTGCCAGCAGTTTAGGAGGGGGCTGGCGAACTAATGAAAAACTGTTTTTT. This translates into CASSLGGGWRTNEKLFF.

This sequence joins TRBV6-6 and TRBJ2-6, with D tentatively TRBD1 or TRBD2 (5 bases each). Germline CDR1 MNHNY, CDR2 SVGAGI (reference sequence). Trimming stripped 7 bases from V and 1 base from J, with 8 bases between. The CDR3 extends over 14 amino acids. The chain's CDR3 is CASNWGSGANVLTF. As DNA, the CDR3 is TGTGCCAGCAATTGGGGGTCTGGGGCCAACGTCCTGACTTTC.

CDR3 DNA: TGTGCCAGCAGCGGGGGACCCGACTACGAGCAGTACTTC. Translating gives CASSGGPDYEQYF. V and J are TRBV9 and TRBJ2-7; possibly TRBD1 or TRBD2 for D (5 bases each). This CDR3 is built from 13 residues. The V and J ends lost 3 bases and 3 bases respectively, with 10 bases between them. The germline gives CDR1 SGDLS, CDR2 YYNGEE.

The genes are TRBV6-1 and TRBJ2-4; weak D call: TRBD2 (7 bases). The CDR3 loop spans 18 amino acids. V lost 4 bases and J 3 bases, leaving 22 bases between the germline ends. CDR1 and CDR2 (germline): MNHNS, SASEGT. The CDR3 here is CASSGSVSLGGGKNIQYF. The CDR3 coding sequence is TGTGCCAGCAGTGGGTCCGTTTCTCTAGGGGGGGGCAAAAACATTCAGTACTTC.

This sequence joins TRBV5-1 and TRBJ2-5, with D perhaps TRBD2 (5 bases). Germline CDR1 reads SGHRS; CDR2 reads YFSETQ. The CDR3 spans 14 residues. Trimming stripped 2 bases from V and 4 bases from J, with 12 bases between. The CDR3 DNA reads TGCGCCAGCAGCTTCCAACTAGGCCGAGAGACCCAGTACTTC. Its translation is CASSFQLGRETQYF.

The chain combines TRBV10-3 with TRBJ1-6; 10 bases line up with TRBD1. V was pared by 5 bases and J by 8 bases, with 6 bases of the junction left unmatched. CDR3 size: 15 residues. CDR1 and CDR2 from the germline V gene are ENHRY and SYGVKD. The CDR3 sequence is CAISPLGQGDSPLHF. The CDR3 nucleotides are TGTGCCATCAGTCCTTTAGGACAGGGGGATTCACCCCTCCACTTT.

The rearrangement joins TRBV6-6 to TRBJ2-3; TRBD2 matches at 9 bases. The CDR3 is 16 amino acids. The V gene end was trimmed by 4 bases and the J gene end by 5 bases; junction bases not matched to a gene: 10. Germline V gene data show CDR1 as MNHNY and CDR2 as SVGAGI (reference sequence). The CDR3 protein is CASSLGLAGAGDTQYF. In DNA, the CDR3 is TGTGCCAGCAGTTTGGGTTTAGCGGGAGCCGGAGATACGCAGTATTTT.

The rearrangement links TRBV15 to TRBJ1-2; the D is unclear. The CDR3 has 13 amino acids. Germline V gene data show CDR1 as LNHNV and CDR2 as YYDKDF (reference sequence). V was trimmed by 0 bases and J by 7 bases, leaving 9 bases between them. This CDR3 reads CATSREVVSGYTF. The CDR3 DNA follows: TGTGCCACCAGCAGAGAGGTAGTTTCTGGCTACACCTTC.

The chain links TRBV7-2 to TRBJ2-2; D is uncertain. The V end was cut by 5 bases, the J end by 6 bases, with 7 bases between. CDR3 length equals 12 residues. The V gene's germline CDR1 is SGHTA and CDR2 FQGNSA. This chain's CDR3 is CASSLPPGELFF. CDR3 DNA: TGTGCCAGCAGCCTCCCGCCCGGGGAGCTGTTTTTT. Full variable domain (outside the CDR3, taken from reference TRBV7-2 and TRBJ2-2): GAGVSQSPSNKVTEKGKDVELRCDPISGHTALYWYRQSLGQGLEFLIYFQGNSAPDKSGLPSDRFSAERTGGSVSTLTIQRTQQEDSAVYLCASSLPPGELFFGEGSRLTVL.

The V and J genes are TRBV10-3 and TRBJ2-3; no firm D call. The germline CDR1 and CDR2 sequences are ENHRY and SYGVKD. This CDR3 has 15 amino acids. With 6 bases removed from V and 2 bases from J, the gap between germline ends came to 15 bases. The CDR3 protein is CAIRFTGRATDTQYF. CDR3 coding DNA: TGTGCCATCAGATTTACGGGCCGGGCCACAGATACGCAGTATTTT.

This sequence joins TRBV11-2 and TRBJ2-5; D might be TRBD1 or TRBD2, each matching 6 bases. The CDR3 contains 16 residues. Trimming took off 1 base at V and 2 bases at J, with 14 bases between the two ends. Germline CDR1 reads SGHAT; CDR2 reads FQNNGV. CDR3 DNA sequence: TGTGCCAGCAGCTTAGTCGGGGGCGGCCCTCAAGAGACCCAGTACTTC. It is translated as CASSLVGGGPQETQYF.

The chain carries TRBV4-2 and TRBJ2-7, with TRBD2 as a possible D gene (6 bases). CDR3 length: 17 residues. V was pared by 1 base and J by 1 base, with 17 bases between. Germline CDR1 LGHNA, CDR2 YNFKEQ. For the CDR3, the DNA is TGTGCCAGCAGCCAAGGGACGTACGGGAGCGGATCCTACGAGCAGTACTTC. This sequence encodes CASSQGTYGSGSYEQYF.

This chain connects TRBV19 to TRBJ2-2, with D tentatively TRBD1 or TRBD2 (6 bases each). The CDR3 totals 17 residues. Per the germline V gene, CDR1 is LNHDA and CDR2 is SQIVND (reference sequence). V was shortened by 5 bases and J by 2 bases, with 18 bases between the two germline ends. CDR3 sequence: CASSPLGKGGNTGELFF. The CDR3 region has the DNA TGTGCCAGTAGTCCTCTGGGTAAGGGGGGAAACACCGGGGAGCTGTTTTTT.

The chain is built from TRBV10-2 and TRBJ1-1; 7 nucleotides match TRBD1. CDR1 is WSHSY and CDR2 is SAAADI in the germline V gene. The CDR3 spans 14 residues. V lost 4 bases and J lost 5; bases outside the gene matches: 7. The CDR3 region is CASSVTGAGTEAFF. Here the CDR3 DNA reads TGCGCCAGCAGTGTTACAGGGGCCGGGACTGAAGCTTTCTTT.

On this clone itself: The same CDR3 arises from other DNA sequences in this sample as well. The V and J genes are TRBV9 and TRBJ2-1; D ambiguous. There are 12 residues in the CDR3. V was shortened by 0 bases and J by 4 bases, with 2 bases between the two germline ends. Looked up from germline, CDR1 is SGDLS and CDR2 is YYNGEE. The CDR3 loop is CASSVGYNEQFF. As DNA, the CDR3 is TGTGCCAGCAGCGTAGGGTACAATGAGCAGTTCTTC.